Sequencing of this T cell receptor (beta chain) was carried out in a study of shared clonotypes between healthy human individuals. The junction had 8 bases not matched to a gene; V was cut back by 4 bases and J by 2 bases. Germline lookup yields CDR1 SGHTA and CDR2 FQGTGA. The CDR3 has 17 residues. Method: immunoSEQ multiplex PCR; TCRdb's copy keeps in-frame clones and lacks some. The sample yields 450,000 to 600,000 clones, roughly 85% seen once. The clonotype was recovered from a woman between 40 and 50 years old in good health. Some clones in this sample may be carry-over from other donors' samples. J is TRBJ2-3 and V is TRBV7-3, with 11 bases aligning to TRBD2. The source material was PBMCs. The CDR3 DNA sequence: TGTGCCAGCAGCTCAGGGACTAGCGGAGCCTCCACAGATACGCAGTATTTT. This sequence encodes CASSSGTSGASTDTQYF. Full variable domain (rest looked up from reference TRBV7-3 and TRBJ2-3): GAGVSQTPSNKVTEKGKYVELRCDPISGHTALYWYRQSLGQGPEFLIYFQGTGAADDSGLPNDRFFAVRPEGSVSTLKIQRTERGDSAVYLCASSSGTSGASTDTQYFGPGTRLTVL.